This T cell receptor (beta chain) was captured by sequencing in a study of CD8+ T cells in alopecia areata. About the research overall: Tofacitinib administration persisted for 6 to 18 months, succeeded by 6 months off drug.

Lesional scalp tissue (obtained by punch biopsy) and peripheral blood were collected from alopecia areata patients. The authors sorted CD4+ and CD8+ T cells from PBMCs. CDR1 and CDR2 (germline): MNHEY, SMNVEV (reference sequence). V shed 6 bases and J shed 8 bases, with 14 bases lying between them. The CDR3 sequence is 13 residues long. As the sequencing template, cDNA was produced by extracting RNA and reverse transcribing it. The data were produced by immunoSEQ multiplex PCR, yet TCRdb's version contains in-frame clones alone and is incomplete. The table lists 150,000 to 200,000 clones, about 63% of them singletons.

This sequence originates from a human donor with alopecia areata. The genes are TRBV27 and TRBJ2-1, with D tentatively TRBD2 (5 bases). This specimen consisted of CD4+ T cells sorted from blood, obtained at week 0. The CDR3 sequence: CASSHRVGDEQFF. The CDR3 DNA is TGTGCCAGCAGCCACCGAGTCGGGGATGAGCAGTTCTTC.